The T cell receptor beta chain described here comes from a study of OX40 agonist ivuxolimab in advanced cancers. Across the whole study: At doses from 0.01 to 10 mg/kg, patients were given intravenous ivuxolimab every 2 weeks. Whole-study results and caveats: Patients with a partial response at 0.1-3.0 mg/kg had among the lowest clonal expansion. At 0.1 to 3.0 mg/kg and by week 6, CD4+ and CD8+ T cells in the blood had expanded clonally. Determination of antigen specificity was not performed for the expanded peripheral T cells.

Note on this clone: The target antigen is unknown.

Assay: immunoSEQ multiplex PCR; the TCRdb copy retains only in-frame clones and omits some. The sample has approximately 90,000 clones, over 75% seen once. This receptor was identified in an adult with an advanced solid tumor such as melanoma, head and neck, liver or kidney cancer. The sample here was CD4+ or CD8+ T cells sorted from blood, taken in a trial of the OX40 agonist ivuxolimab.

For the CDR3, the DNA is TGCGCCAGCAAGCAGGGCCCGGAGGTCACTGAAGCTTTCTTT. It is translated as CASKQGPEVTEAFF. The rearrangement joins TRBV5-1 to TRBJ1-1, with a weak D call TRBD1 (5 bases). Germline CDR1 is SGHRS and CDR2 is YFSETQ. The CDR3 is 14 amino acids. Trimming cost V 6 bases and J 4 bases, with 16 bases left between them.